These 20 T cell receptor beta chains were all obtained from the same sample, sequenced in a study of preoperative IRX-2 immunotherapy in early breast cancer (dated by TCRdb to between 2019 and 2020). To prepare the library, the immunoSEQ multiplex PCR assay was applied. TCRdb's version of the immuneACCESS table is confined to in-frame rearrangements and falls short of the full clone set. An unresolved V gene accounts for under half of the shortfall where checked; the remainder is of unknown origin. Within this sample are 3,000 to 4,500 clones, with 55% to 70% of them counted one time only. Together, the top ten hold about 12% of the sample. The meaning of the sample's treatment or condition label: preoperative locoregional IRX-2 cytokine immunotherapy. Source: tumor tissue, taken after IRX-2 immunotherapy. The receptors stem from a human donor with breast cancer.

This clone was observed a handful of times. Within the sample, other DNA sequences also encode this same CDR3. The V gene is TRBV6-8, the J gene TRBJ1-5; D remains ambiguous. Trimming took off 6 bases at V and 1 base at J, with 7 bases between the two ends. The germline V gene has CDR1 MNHGY and CDR2 SAAAGT. The CDR3 runs to 13 residues. The CDR3 region has the DNA TGTGCCAGCAGCCCGGGAAGCAATCAGCCCCAGCATTTT. Amino acids: CASSPGSNQPQHF.

This chain connects TRBV28 to TRBJ2-7; the D gene is possibly TRBD1 (6 bases). The ends were cut back, 8 bases at V and 2 bases at J, with 13 bases in the middle. The CDR3 loop spans 13 amino acids. Looked up from germline, CDR1 is MDHEN and CDR2 is SYDVKM. The DNA for the CDR3 is TGTGCCAGCCAAAAACAGGGAACCTACGAGCAGTACTTC. Its translation: CASQKQGTYEQYF. The full variable domain, rest sourced from reference TRBV28 and TRBJ2-7, is DVKVTQSSRYLVKRTGEKVFLECVQDMDHENMFWYRQDPGLGLRLIYFSYDVKMKEKGDIPEGYSVSREKKERFSLILESASTNQTSMYLCASQKQGTYEQYFGPGTRLTVT.

The rearrangement uses TRBV5-1 and TRBJ1-4; D perhaps matches TRBD1 (6 bases). Germline CDR1 SGHRS, CDR2 YFSETQ. This CDR3 spans 16 amino acids. With 5 bases removed from V and 4 bases from J, the gap between germline ends came to 18 bases. Written as DNA, the CDR3 is TGCGCCAGCAGACCGGCAGTCGGACAGTTTAATGAAAAACTGTTTTTT. Its translation: CASRPAVGQFNEKLFF.

The chain joins TRBV19 to TRBJ1-2, with 9 bases matching TRBD1. The germline gives CDR1 LNHDA, CDR2 SQIVND (reference sequence). The V gene end was trimmed by 3 bases and the J gene end by 3 bases; junction bases not matched to a gene: 11. The CDR3 is made up of 17 amino acids. CDR3 sequence (DNA): TGTGCCAGTAGTATCACCGGGACAGGGCTGGGATACTATGGCTACACCTTC. Translated, it gives CASSITGTGLGYYGYTF.

This clone is labeled as large. The chain couples TRBV11-3 to TRBJ2-2, with 8 nucleotides matching TRBD2. The CDR3 extends over 20 amino acids. Germline CDR1 and CDR2: SGHNT and YENEEA. The J segment lost 1 base and the V segment lost 5 bases, leaving 18 bases of the junction unmatched. In DNA, the CDR3 is TGTGCCAGCAGCCGCGGATTTGTGGGCGCGGGAGGCAGGAACACCGGGGAGCTGTTTTTT. This translates into CASSRGFVGAGGRNTGELFF.

The chain is built from TRBV19 and TRBJ1-5, with 9 nucleotides matching TRBD1. Germline loops: CDR1 LNHDA, CDR2 SQIVND (reference sequence). J gave up 6 bases and V 7 bases, and 10 bases lay outside the gene matches. The CDR3 is 15 amino acids. The CDR3 region is CASNGAQGAIQPQHF. The CDR3 region has the DNA TGTGCCAGTAATGGGGCACAGGGGGCTATTCAGCCCCAGCATTTT.

The chain joins TRBV6-8 to TRBJ2-1, with TRBD2 matching 9 bases. There are 14 residues in the CDR3. V lost 4 bases to trimming and J lost 7 bases; unmatched junction nucleotides: 5. CDR1 is MNHGY and CDR2 is SAAAGT in the germline V gene. In DNA form, the CDR3 reads TGTGCCAGCAGTTGGAGCGGGAGGATGAATGAGCAGTTCTTC. Its translation is CASSWSGRMNEQFF.

The chain couples TRBV18 to TRBJ2-2, with 8 nucleotides matching TRBD2. This CDR3 contains 17 residues. Germline CDR1 is KGHSH and CDR2 is LQKENI. With V trimmed by 3 bases and J by 1 base, 7 bases remained unmatched. The CDR3 nucleotides are TGTGCCAGCTCACCCGGTAGCGGGAAAAAGAACACCGGGGAGCTGTTTTTT. Translated, it gives CASSPGSGKKNTGELFF.

The CDR3: CASSFQSGGRTEAFF. The DNA of the CDR3 is TGTGCCAGCAGCTTCCAAAGCGGGGGCCGCACTGAAGCTTTCTTT. The chain has TRBV11-3 and TRBJ1-1, with D possibly TRBD1 on 6 matching bases. Trimming pared 3 bases from V and 4 bases from J, leaving 15 bases between. Looked up from germline, CDR1 is SGHNT and CDR2 is YENEEA. CDR3 size: 15 residues.

The genes are TRBV6-8 and TRBJ1-1; 9 bases agree with TRBD1. Trimming removed 5 bases from V and 1 base from J; junction bases left unmatched: 8. Per germline, CDR1 MNHGY and CDR2 SAAAGT. The CDR3 runs 16 residues. The CDR3 nucleotides are TGTGCCAGCAGTACCCTCGGGACAGGGTCGAACACTGAAGCTTTCTTT. The encoded protein is CASSTLGTGSNTEAFF.

The CDR3 DNA reads as TGTGCCAGCAGTGCCCGGGGCCTAGACGAGCAGTACTTC. Encoded protein: CASSARGLDEQYF. This chain uses TRBV6-7 with TRBJ2-7; D may be TRBD1 or TRBD2 (5 bases each). TRBV6-7 is placed among ORFs of uncertain function. The CDR3 totals 13 residues. V lost 5 bases and J lost 5, with 13 bases in between.

By sample share, this clone is large. J is TRBJ2-5 and V is TRBV11-3; 13 bases are shared with TRBD2. J was trimmed by 3 bases and V by 4 bases; bases with no gene match: 2. Germline CDR1 SGHNT, CDR2 YENEEA. This CDR3 region has 15 residues. The CDR3 spells CASSWTSGSKETQYF. CDR3 in DNA: TGTGCCAGCAGCTGGACTAGCGGGAGTAAAGAGACCCAGTACTTC. The full variable domain, rest sourced from reference TRBV11-3 and TRBJ2-5, is EAGVVQSPRYKIIEKKQPVAFWCNPISGHNTLYWYLQNLGQGPELLIRYENEEAVDDSQLPKDRFSAERLKGVDSTLKIQPAELGDSAVYLCASSWTSGSKETQYFGPGTRLLVL.

This clone was seen more than once but under ten times. The J gene is TRBJ1-1, the V gene TRBV6-8; D not certain. Between the trimmed V and J ends, which lost 2 bases and 0 bases, there was a span of 10 bases. CDR3 length equals 15 residues. Germline V CDR1 and CDR2: MNHGY, SAAAGT. CDR3 sequence: CASSYTSPMNTEAFF. Written as DNA, the CDR3 is TGTGCCAGCAGTTACACTTCTCCCATGAACACTGAAGCTTTCTTT.

V and J are TRBV18 and TRBJ2-7; possibly TRBD2 for D (6 bases). This CDR3 spans 15 amino acids. Germline values: CDR1 KGHSH, CDR2 LQKENI. The V end lost 3 bases, the J end lost 3 bases, and 15 bases lay between the germline ends. This chain's CDR3 is CASSPTIRRDYEQYF. The DNA of the CDR3 is TGTGCCAGCTCACCGACGATAAGGAGGGACTACGAGCAGTACTTC.

This chain links TRBV25-1 with TRBJ1-2; 9 nucleotides line up with TRBD1. This CDR3 has 15 residues. With V trimmed by 7 bases and J by 3 bases, 9 bases remained unmatched. Germline V lookup: CDR1 MGHDK, CDR2 SYGVNS. CDR3 bases: TGTGCCAGCAACCCGGGACAGGGATGGGACTATGGCTACACCTTC. Translating it yields CASNPGQGWDYGYTF.

The chain uses TRBV5-1 and TRBJ1-4; 8 nucleotides align to TRBD1. The V and J ends lost 2 bases and 5 bases, in that order; junction bases with no gene match: 5. The CDR3 runs 15 residues. Germline CDR1 reads SGHRS; CDR2 reads YFSETQ. CDR3 in amino acids: CASSLFRGRNEKLFF. The CDR3 DNA reads as TGCGCCAGCAGCTTATTCAGGGGGCGGAATGAAAAACTGTTTTTT.

This clone has only one observation. This chain uses TRBV6-8 with TRBJ2-6; D is perhaps TRBD1 (5 bases). Trimming cost V 5 bases and J 1 base, with 15 bases left between them. CDR3 length: 17 amino acids. Looked up from germline, CDR1 is MNHGY and CDR2 is SAAAGT. The DNA of the CDR3 is TGTGCCAGCAGTAAAACCCCCCAGGGATCTGGGGCCAACGTCCTGACTTTC. This encodes CASSKTPQGSGANVLTF.

This clone was recorded only once. The chain carries TRBV7-1 and TRBJ2-1; the D is unclear. TRBV7-1 is labeled an ORF, and its function is uncertain. The V and J ends lost 5 bases and 6 bases respectively, with 11 bases between them. The CDR3 runs to 13 residues. CDR3 bases: TGTGCCAGCAGCCGGAGCCTGTTCAATGAGCAGTTCTTC. Translated, it gives CASSRSLFNEQFF.

This chain's CDR3 is CASSIIMNTEAFF. The CDR3 region has the DNA TGTGCCAGCAGTATTATCATGAACACTGAAGCTTTCTTT. The chain links TRBV6-4 to TRBJ1-1; unclear D gene. CDR3 length equals 13 residues. Germline CDR1 reads MRHNA; CDR2 reads SNTAGT. The V gene lost 5 bases and the J gene lost 0 bases, with 7 bases spanning the gap.

The J gene is TRBJ2-7, the V gene TRBV18; 7 nucleotides align to TRBD1. The CDR3 loop spans 15 amino acids. Per the germline V gene, CDR1 is KGHSH and CDR2 is LQKENI. The V gene end was trimmed by 6 bases and the J gene end by 4 bases; junction bases not matched to a gene: 12. The CDR3 loop reads CASSHAGQELYEQYF. The CDR3 region has the DNA TGTGCCAGCTCGCACGCCGGACAGGAACTTTACGAGCAGTACTTC.